This TCR beta chain was captured by sequencing in a study of OX40 agonist ivuxolimab in advanced cancers. Study overall: Males comprised roughly four fifths of the group, whose mean age was around 62 years (range about 20 to 85).

TCRdb's table, derived via immunoSEQ multiplex PCR, lists solely in-frame clones and lacks some. The sample lists roughly 66,000 clones, roughly 80% occurring once. CDR3 size: 16 residues. The V and J ends lost 3 bases and 0 bases, in that order; junction bases with no gene match: 6. Germline CDR1 SGHNT, CDR2 YYREEE (reference sequence). Sampling times: baseline, cycle 4 day 1, cycle 7 day 1. Sequencing used CD4+ or CD8+ T cells sorted from blood, obtained in a trial of the OX40 agonist ivuxolimab. The chain has TRBV5-4 and TRBJ2-1; 7 nucleotides match TRBD2. The clonotype comes from an adult with an advanced solid tumor such as melanoma, head and neck, liver or kidney cancer. CDR3 DNA sequence: TGTGCCAGCAGCTCACCTAGCGGCCTCTCCTACAATGAGCAGTTCTTC. Translating it yields CASSSPSGLSYNEQFF.